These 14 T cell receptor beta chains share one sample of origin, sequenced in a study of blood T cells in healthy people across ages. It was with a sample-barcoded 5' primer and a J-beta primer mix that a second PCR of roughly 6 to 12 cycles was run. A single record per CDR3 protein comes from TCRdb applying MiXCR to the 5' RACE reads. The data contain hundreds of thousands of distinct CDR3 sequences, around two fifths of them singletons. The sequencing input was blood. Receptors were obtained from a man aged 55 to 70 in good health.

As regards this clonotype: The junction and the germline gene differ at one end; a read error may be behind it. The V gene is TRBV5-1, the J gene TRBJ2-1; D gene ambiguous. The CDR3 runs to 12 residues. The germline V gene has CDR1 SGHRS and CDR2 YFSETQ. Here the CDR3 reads CASGLNSNEQFF. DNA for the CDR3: TGCGCCAGCGGCTTAAACAGTAATGAACAGTTCTTC.

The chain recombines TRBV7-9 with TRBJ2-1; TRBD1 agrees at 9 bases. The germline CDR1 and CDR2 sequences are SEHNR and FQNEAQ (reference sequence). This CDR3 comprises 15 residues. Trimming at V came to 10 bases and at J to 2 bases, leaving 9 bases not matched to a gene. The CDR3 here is CATNSRTGAYNEQFF. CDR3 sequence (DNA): TGTGCCACCAATAGTAGGACAGGGGCCTACAATGAGCAGTTCTTC.

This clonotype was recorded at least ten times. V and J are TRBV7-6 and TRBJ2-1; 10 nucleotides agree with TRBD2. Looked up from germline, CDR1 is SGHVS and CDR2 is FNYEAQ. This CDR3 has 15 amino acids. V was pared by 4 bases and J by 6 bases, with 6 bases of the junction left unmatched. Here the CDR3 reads CASSYGAGGLNEQFF. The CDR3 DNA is TGTGCCAGCAGCTATGGAGCGGGGGGGCTCAATGAGCAGTTCTTC.

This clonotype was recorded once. The CDR3 protein is CASSSGTAFSYEQYF. Written as DNA, the CDR3 is TGTGCCAGCAGCTCCGGGACAGCGTTCTCCTACGAGCAGTACTTC. The rearrangement uses TRBV11-2 and TRBJ2-7; 7 bases agree with TRBD1. This CDR3 has 15 amino acids. V shed 4 bases, J shed 0 bases, and the junction held 6 bases outside the gene matches. Germline V CDR1 and CDR2: SGHAT, FQNNGV. Using reference TRBV11-2 and TRBJ2-7 for the parts outside the CDR3, the full variable domain is EAGVAQSPRYKIIEKRQSVAFWCNPISGHATLYWYQQILGQGPKLLIQFQNNGVVDDSQLPKDRFSAERLKGVDSTLKIQPAKLEDSAVYLCASSSGTAFSYEQYFGPGTRLTVT.

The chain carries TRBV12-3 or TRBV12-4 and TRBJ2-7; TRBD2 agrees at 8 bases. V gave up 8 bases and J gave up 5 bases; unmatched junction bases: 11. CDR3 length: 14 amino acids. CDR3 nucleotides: TGTGCCAGCCATACCGGGACTAGGGGCCACGAGCAGTACTTC. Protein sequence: CASHTGTRGHEQYF.

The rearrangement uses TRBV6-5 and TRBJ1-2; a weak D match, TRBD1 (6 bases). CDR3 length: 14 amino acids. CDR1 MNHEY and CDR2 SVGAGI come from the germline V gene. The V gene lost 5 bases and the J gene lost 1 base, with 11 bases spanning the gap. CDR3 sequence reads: CASSRWDNNYGYTF. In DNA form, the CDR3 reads TGTGCCAGCAGTCGATGGGACAATAACTATGGCTACACCTTC.

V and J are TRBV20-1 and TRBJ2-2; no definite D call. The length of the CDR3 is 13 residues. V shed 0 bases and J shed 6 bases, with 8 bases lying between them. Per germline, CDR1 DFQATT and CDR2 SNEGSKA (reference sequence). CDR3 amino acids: CSARDRAPGELFF. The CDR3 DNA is TGCAGTGCTAGAGATCGGGCTCCCGGGGAGCTGTTTTTT.

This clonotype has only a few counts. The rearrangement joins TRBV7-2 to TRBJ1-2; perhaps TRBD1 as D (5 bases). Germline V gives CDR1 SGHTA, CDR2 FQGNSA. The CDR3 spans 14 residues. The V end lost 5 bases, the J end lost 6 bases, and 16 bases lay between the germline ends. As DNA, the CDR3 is TGTGCCAGCAGCCCTTACGGGGCCAGGGATGGCTACACCTTC. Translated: CASSPYGARDGYTF.

The CDR3 DNA reads as TGCAGTGCCTTCCGAACAGAGGGGAGCTCCTACGAGCAGTACTTC. Translating gives CSAFRTEGSSYEQYF. The V gene is TRBV20-1, the J gene TRBJ2-7; D may correspond to TRBD1 or TRBD2 (5 bases each). The CDR3 sequence is 15 residues long. CDR1 DFQATT and CDR2 SNEGSKA come from the germline V gene (reference sequence). V lost 6 bases to trimming and J lost 0 bases, with 18 bases between them.

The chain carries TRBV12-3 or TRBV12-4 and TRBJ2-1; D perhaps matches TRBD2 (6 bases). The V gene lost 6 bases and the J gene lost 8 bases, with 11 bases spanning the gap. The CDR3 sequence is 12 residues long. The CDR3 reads CASRDGGHEQFF. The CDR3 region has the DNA TGTGCCAGCAGAGACGGGGGACATGAGCAGTTCTTC.

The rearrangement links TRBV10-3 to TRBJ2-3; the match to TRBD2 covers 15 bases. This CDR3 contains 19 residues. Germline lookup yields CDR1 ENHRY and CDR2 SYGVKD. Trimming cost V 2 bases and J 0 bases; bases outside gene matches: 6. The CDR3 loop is CAISEIHGTSGGSTDTQYF. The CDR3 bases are TGTGCCATCAGTGAGATACACGGGACTAGCGGGGGGAGCACAGATACGCAGTATTTT.

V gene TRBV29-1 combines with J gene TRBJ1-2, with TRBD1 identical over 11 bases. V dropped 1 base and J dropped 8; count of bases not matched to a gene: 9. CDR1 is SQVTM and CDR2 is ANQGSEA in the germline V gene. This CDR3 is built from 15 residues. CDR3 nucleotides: TGCAGCGTTGAAGGGGGAGGACAGGGGGCTGAAGGCTACACCTTC. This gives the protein CSVEGGGQGAEGYTF.

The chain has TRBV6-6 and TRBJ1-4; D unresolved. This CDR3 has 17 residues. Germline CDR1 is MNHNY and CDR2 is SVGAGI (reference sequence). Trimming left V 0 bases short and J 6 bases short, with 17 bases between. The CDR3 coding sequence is TGTGCCAGCAGTTACTCGAGTCGGAAGGGCCTCCATGAAAAACTGTTTTTT. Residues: CASSYSSRKGLHEKLFF.

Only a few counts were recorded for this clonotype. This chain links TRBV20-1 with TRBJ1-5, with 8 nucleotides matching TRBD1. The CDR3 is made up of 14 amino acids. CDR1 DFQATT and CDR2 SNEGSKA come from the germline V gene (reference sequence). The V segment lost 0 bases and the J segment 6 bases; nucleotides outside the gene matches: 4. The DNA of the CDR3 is TGCAGTGCTAGAGAGGGCCAGGGGGCTCAGCCCCAGCATTTT. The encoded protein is CSAREGQGAQPQHF.